Listed below are T cell receptor beta chains from one sample, sequenced in a study of cytomegalovirus exposure and HLA in healthy donors. TCRdb's table, derived via immunoSEQ multiplex PCR, lists solely in-frame clones and lacks some. This sample yields over 110,000 clones, of which roughly 80% are seen a single time; about 1% belongs to the top ten. Sequencing used PBMCs. These receptors were obtained from a man aged 18 to 29 in good health and CMV-seronegative. CDR3s leave out the opening cysteine and the closing phenylalanine or tryptophan. The order of the fields is V gene, clone size, J gene, CDR3 protein. The listing skips clone size in some rows; elsewhere it reads once, few, many or a size class.

V gene: TRBV6-6; clone size: NA; J gene: NA; CDR3 protein: ASSYSQGAYEQY
V gene: TRBV18; clone size: NA; J gene: TRBJ1-1; CDR3 protein: ASSLRTGGAVVAF
V gene: TRBV11-2; clone size: once; J gene: TRBJ2-3; CDR3 protein: ASSVLLISTDTQY
V gene: TRBV14; clone size: NA; J gene: TRBJ1-1; CDR3 protein: ASSLKTGNTEAF
V gene: TRBV5-5; clone size: NA; J gene: TRBJ2-7; CDR3 protein: ASSPGTGSYEQY
V gene: TRBV29-1; clone size: NA; J gene: TRBJ1-2; CDR3 protein: SVARDNYGYT
V gene: TRBV12-5; clone size: NA; J gene: TRBJ1-5; CDR3 protein: ASGPAGSNQPQH
V gene: TRBV7-2; clone size: NA; J gene: TRBJ1-4; CDR3 protein: ASSSGPNEKLF
V gene: TRBV18; clone size: NA; J gene: TRBJ1-5; CDR3 protein: ASSVYSNQPQH
V gene: TRBV7-2; clone size: NA; J gene: TRBJ2-5; CDR3 protein: ASSSSPPGTQY
V gene: TRBV6-6; clone size: NA; J gene: TRBJ2-7; CDR3 protein: ASRPLSGGPSYEQY
V gene: TRBV5-6; clone size: NA; J gene: TRBJ2-5; CDR3 protein: ASSSMARGETQY
V gene: TRBV7-9; clone size: NA; J gene: TRBJ1-1; CDR3 protein: ASSPRDRNTEAF
V gene: TRBV6-5; clone size: NA; J gene: TRBJ2-5; CDR3 protein: ASSSLGGRETQY
V gene: TRBV5-4; clone size: NA; J gene: TRBJ2-3; CDR3 protein: ASSLGGQGRTDTQY
V gene: TRBV5-6; clone size: NA; J gene: TRBJ1-1; CDR3 protein: ASSLQGGDTEAF
V gene: TRBV7-2; clone size: NA; J gene: TRBJ2-7; CDR3 protein: ASSPTTGRGMDEQY
V gene: TRBV19; clone size: NA; J gene: TRBJ1-1; CDR3 protein: ASSLRQSMNTEAF
V gene: TRBV5-1; clone size: NA; J gene: TRBJ1-1; CDR3 protein: ASSRGQGGTEAF
V gene: TRBV4-1; clone size: NA; J gene: TRBJ2-1; CDR3 protein: ASSVSGLGEQF
V gene: TRBV25-1; clone size: NA; J gene: TRBJ2-2; CDR3 protein: ASRGQRYPNTGELF
V gene: TRBV19; clone size: few; J gene: TRBJ1-6; CDR3 protein: ASSLWGVLNSPLH
V gene: TRBV11-1; clone size: once; J gene: TRBJ2-7; CDR3 protein: ASSLDRSRPLSEQY
V gene: TRBV18; clone size: NA; J gene: TRBJ2-7; CDR3 protein: ASSQSGQIFYEQY
V gene: TRBV6-5; clone size: NA; J gene: TRBJ1-2; CDR3 protein: ASSYSTGGGYT
V gene: TRBV2; clone size: NA; J gene: TRBJ2-7; CDR3 protein: ASSGLDRTYSYEQY
V gene: TRBV18; clone size: NA; J gene: TRBJ1-2; CDR3 protein: ASSEDRAYGYT
V gene: TRBV5-4; clone size: NA; J gene: TRBJ1-3; CDR3 protein: ASSLSGNTIY
V gene: TRBV7-2; clone size: NA; J gene: TRBJ2-2; CDR3 protein: ASSLLVGEARELF
V gene: TRBV10-3; clone size: NA; J gene: TRBJ1-1; CDR3 protein: AISDWDRGLGTEAF
V gene: TRBV7-2; clone size: NA; J gene: TRBJ1-1; CDR3 protein: ASSGIRVENTEAF
V gene: TRBV5-4; clone size: NA; J gene: TRBJ2-7; CDR3 protein: ASSLGGLGLGEQY
V gene: TRBV15; clone size: NA; J gene: TRBJ2-5; CDR3 protein: ATSGQFQETQY
V gene: TRBV7-9; clone size: NA; J gene: TRBJ1-2; CDR3 protein: ASSLEALNYGYT
V gene: TRBV27; clone size: NA; J gene: TRBJ2-3; CDR3 protein: ASSPLGGAGGGGTQY
V gene: TRBV7-2; clone size: NA; J gene: TRBJ1-2; CDR3 protein: ASSPGQGNYGYT
V gene: TRBV4-1; clone size: NA; J gene: TRBJ2-6; CDR3 protein: ASSQQKSGANVLT
V gene: TRBV29-1; clone size: NA; J gene: TRBJ2-3; CDR3 protein: SVGRDRLEGVTDTQY
V gene: TRBV9; clone size: NA; J gene: TRBJ1-4; CDR3 protein: ASSVDSNEKLF
V gene: TRBV27; clone size: NA; J gene: TRBJ2-1; CDR3 protein: ASSQGLAGWNEQF
V gene: TRBV19; clone size: once; J gene: TRBJ1-5; CDR3 protein: ASSITTGSNQPQH
V gene: TRBV7-6; clone size: once; J gene: TRBJ2-5; CDR3 protein: ASSTRLGEGTQY
V gene: TRBV4-3; clone size: NA; J gene: TRBJ2-6; CDR3 protein: ASSQLGVSVFGANVLT